Listed below are T cell receptor beta chains from one sample, sequenced in a study of T cell responses to AZD1222 COVID-19 vaccine. The data were produced by immunoSEQ multiplex PCR, yet TCRdb's version contains in-frame clones alone and is incomplete. The table records under 150,000 clones, about 88% of them present only once. This specimen was peripheral blood, taken on day 0 of AZD1222 vaccination. These receptors originate from an adult in good health. Both conserved end residues are part of each CDR3. The D gene is left open where the match is weak. Only part of the rows carry a size: once, few, many, or a class if the clone is expanded.

size: NA; J: TRBJ2-7; D: TRBD2; V: TRBV7-8; DNA: TGTGCCAGCAGCTTAGATTGGGATATAGCGGGAACCTACGAGCAGTACTTC; CDR3: CASSLDWDIAGTYEQYF
size: few; J: TRBJ1-5; D: TRBD1; V: TRBV19; DNA: TGTGCCAGTAGAAGGGACAGGGGAAATCAGCCCCAGCATTTT; CDR3: CASRRDRGNQPQHF
size: NA; J: TRBJ2-5; D: NA; V: TRBV29-1; DNA: TGCAGCGTTGAACCCCGGGACCGGCGAGAGACCCAGTACTTC; CDR3: CSVEPRDRRETQYF
size: NA; J: TRBJ1-1; D: NA; V: TRBV27; DNA: TGTGCCACCCGCGGGATAAGTTTTCAGGACACTGAAGCTTTCTTT; CDR3: CATRGISFQDTEAFF
size: NA; J: TRBJ2-7; D: TRBD2; V: TRBV2; DNA: TGTGCCAGCAGTGAATCACTAGCGGGAGGGTGGCAGTACTTC; CDR3: CASSESLAGGWQYF
size: NA; J: TRBJ1-3; D: TRBD1; V: TRBV5-1; DNA: TGCGCCAGCAGCCCCGGGACAGGGCGTTCTGGAAACACCATATATTTT; CDR3: CASSPGTGRSGNTIYF
size: NA; J: TRBJ1-1; D: NA; V: TRBV5-1; DNA: TGCGCCAGCAGCTTGCAGGGCCCGTGGGCGAACACTGAAGCTTTCTTT; CDR3: CASSLQGPWANTEAFF
size: NA; J: TRBJ2-5; D: NA; V: TRBV7-3; DNA: TGTGCCAGCAGCCGCGACAGGCAAGAGACCCAGTACTTC; CDR3: CASSRDRQETQYF
size: NA; J: TRBJ2-3; D: NA; V: TRBV29-1; DNA: TGCAGCGTTCCGAGAACAGGGTCTGGCCCCTTTTTGACAGATACGCAGTATTTT; CDR3: CSVPRTGSGPFLTDTQYF
size: NA; J: TRBJ1-1; D: NA; V: TRBV30; DNA: TGTGCCTGGAGTGTTTCTATTGGGACTGAAGCTTTCTTT; CDR3: CAWSVSIGTEAFF
size: NA; J: TRBJ1-6; D: NA; V: TRBV7-9; DNA: TGTGCCAGCAGCTTCGGCAGTTCACCCCTCCACTTT; CDR3: CASSFGSSPLHF
size: NA; J: TRBJ1-5; D: NA; V: TRBV10-2; DNA: TGCGCCAGCAGTGAGGGGGCAGGTAATAGCAATCAGCCCCAGCATTTT; CDR3: CASSEGAGNSNQPQHF
size: NA; J: TRBJ1-2; D: TRBD1; V: TRBV3-1/TRBV3-2; DNA: TGTGCCAGCAGCCAAGATCCCGCAGGGGGCTATGGCTACACCTTC; CDR3: CASSQDPAGGYGYTF
size: NA; J: TRBJ2-5; D: NA; V: TRBV2; DNA: TGTGCCAGCAGTGAAGGCGGTACCCAGTACTTC; CDR3: CASSEGGTQYF
size: NA; J: TRBJ2-1; D: NA; V: TRBV7-9; DNA: TGTGCCAGCAGCGCCCAAGGGGCGGCTGAGCAGTTCTTC; CDR3: CASSAQGAAEQFF
size: NA; J: TRBJ1-1; D: TRBD1; V: TRBV7-9; DNA: TGTGCCAGCAGGAGACAGGGGTTTGGCACTGAAGCTTTCTTT; CDR3: CASRRQGFGTEAFF
size: NA; J: TRBJ2-2; D: NA; V: TRBV3-1/TRBV3-2; DNA: TGTGCCAGCAGTGTGGACCTTAACACCGGGGAGCTGTTTTTT; CDR3: CASSVDLNTGELFF
size: NA; J: TRBJ2-1; D: TRBD2; V: TRBV29-1; DNA: TGCAGCGTTGAAGGCCTAGCGGACGTATACAATGAGCAGTTCTTC; CDR3: CSVEGLADVYNEQFF
size: once; J: TRBJ2-1; D: TRBD2; V: TRBV5-5; DNA: TGTGCCAGCAGCTTGATCCCTAGCGGGATCCTGGACAATGAGCAGTTCTTC; CDR3: CASSLIPSGILDNEQFF
size: NA; J: TRBJ1-1; D: NA; V: TRBV6-7; DNA: TGTGCCAGCAGGTGCCGAGGAACTGAAGCTTTCTTT; CDR3: CASRCRGTEAFF
size: few; J: TRBJ2-2; D: TRBD1; V: TRBV5-6; DNA: TGTGCCAGCAGCTTGCCCCCGGGACAGGGCGACACCGGGGAGCTGTTTTTT; CDR3: CASSLPPGQGDTGELFF
size: NA; J: TRBJ2-7; D: TRBD1; V: TRBV30; DNA: TGTGCCTGGAGTGTAAGACAGGGTACCTACGAGCAGTACTTC; CDR3: CAWSVRQGTYEQYF
size: NA; J: TRBJ2-1; D: TRBD2; V: TRBV5-4; DNA: TGTGCCAGCAGCTCCTGGACTAGCGGGAGAGGCGATGAGCAGTTCTTC; CDR3: CASSSWTSGRGDEQFF
size: once; J: TRBJ1-6; D: NA; V: TRBV28; DNA: TGTGCCAGCAGTTCTCAGGCGATCTATAATTCACCCCTCCACTTT; CDR3: CASSSQAIYNSPLHF
size: NA; J: TRBJ1-2; D: NA; V: TRBV5-1; DNA: TGCGCCAGCAGCATGGGGACGGCCGCTAACTATGGCTACACCTTC; CDR3: CASSMGTAANYGYTF
size: NA; J: TRBJ1-1; D: NA; V: TRBV19; DNA: TGTGCCAGTAGTAGGGAGAGGAACACTGAAGCTTTCTTT; CDR3: CASSRERNTEAFF
size: NA; J: TRBJ2-3; D: NA; V: TRBV7-9; DNA: TGTGCCAGCAGCTTAGTTCCAGATACGCAGTATTTT; CDR3: CASSLVPDTQYF
size: NA; J: TRBJ2-1; D: TRBD2; V: TRBV3-1/TRBV3-2; DNA: TGTGCCAGCAGCCAAGACCCACTACTAGCGGTTGAGCAGTTCTTC; CDR3: CASSQDPLLAVEQFF
size: NA; J: TRBJ1-1; D: TRBD1; V: TRBV30; DNA: TGTGCCTGGAGGGACAGGGGTCGGAACACTGAAGCTTTCTTT; CDR3: CAWRDRGRNTEAFF
size: NA; J: TRBJ2-1; D: TRBD1; V: TRBV19; DNA: TGTGCCAGTGATCCGGGACAGGGGCTGGCCAATGAGCAGTTCTTC; CDR3: CASDPGQGLANEQFF
size: NA; J: TRBJ2-5; D: TRBD2; V: TRBV10-2; DNA: TGCGCCAGCAGGAAAGGACTAGCGGGAGAGAAGGAGACCCAGTACTTC; CDR3: CASRKGLAGEKETQYF
size: NA; J: TRBJ1-4; D: NA; V: TRBV6-1; DNA: TGTGCCAGCAGTGACAGGGGTGGCGAAAAACTGTTTTTT; CDR3: CASSDRGGEKLFF
size: few; J: TRBJ2-7; D: TRBD2; V: TRBV7-3; DNA: TGTGCCAGCAGCTTAACGCCCAGCGGGATTGGGGAGCAGTACTTC; CDR3: CASSLTPSGIGEQYF
size: NA; J: TRBJ2-1; D: TRBD2; V: TRBV20-1; DNA: TGCAGTGCTAGTAGAGCGGGAGACTACAATGAGCAGTTCTTC; CDR3: CSASRAGDYNEQFF
size: once; J: TRBJ1-3; D: NA; V: TRBV30; DNA: TGTGCCTGGAGTGTACGGGGGTCCGGAAACACCATATATTTT; CDR3: CAWSVRGSGNTIYF
size: NA; J: TRBJ1-6; D: TRBD1; V: TRBV6-2/TRBV6-3; DNA: TGTGCCAGCAGACCTGGACAGGGCCTCTATAATTCACCCCTCCACTTT; CDR3: CASRPGQGLYNSPLHF
size: NA; J: TRBJ1-5; D: NA; V: TRBV7-6; DNA: TGTGCCAGCAGCTTAGAGAGGGTAACGGGCAATCAGCCCCAGCATTTT; CDR3: CASSLERVTGNQPQHF